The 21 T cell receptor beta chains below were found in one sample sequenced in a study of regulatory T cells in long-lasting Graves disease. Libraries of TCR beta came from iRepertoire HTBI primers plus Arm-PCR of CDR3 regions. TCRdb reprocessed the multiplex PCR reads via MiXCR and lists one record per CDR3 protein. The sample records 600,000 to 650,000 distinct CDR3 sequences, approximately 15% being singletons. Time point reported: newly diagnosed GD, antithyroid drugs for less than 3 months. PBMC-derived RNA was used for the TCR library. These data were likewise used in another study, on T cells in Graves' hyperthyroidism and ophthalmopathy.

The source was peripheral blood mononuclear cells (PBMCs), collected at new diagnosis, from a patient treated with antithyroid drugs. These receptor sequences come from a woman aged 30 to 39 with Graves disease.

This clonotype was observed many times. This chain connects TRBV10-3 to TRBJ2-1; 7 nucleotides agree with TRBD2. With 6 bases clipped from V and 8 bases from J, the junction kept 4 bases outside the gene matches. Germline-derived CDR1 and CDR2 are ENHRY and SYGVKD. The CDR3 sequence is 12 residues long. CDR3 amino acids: CAISGGRDEQFF. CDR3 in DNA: TGTGCCATCAGCGGGGGGAGGGATGAGCAGTTCTTC.

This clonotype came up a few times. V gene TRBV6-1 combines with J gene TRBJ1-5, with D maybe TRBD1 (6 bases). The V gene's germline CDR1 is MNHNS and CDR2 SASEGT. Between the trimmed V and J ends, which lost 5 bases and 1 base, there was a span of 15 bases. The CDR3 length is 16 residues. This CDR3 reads CASSNREGGSNQPQHF. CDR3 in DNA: TGTGCCAGCAGTAATCGGGAAGGGGGAAGCAATCAGCCCCAGCATTTT.

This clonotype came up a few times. CDR3 sequence: CAISEGEKLFF. The DNA of the CDR3 is TGTGCCATCAGTGAAGGTGAAAAACTGTTTTTT. The chain employs TRBV10-3 and TRBJ1-4; no clear D gene. Trimming stripped 3 bases from V and 7 bases from J, with 3 bases between. Germline loops: CDR1 ENHRY, CDR2 SYGVKD. The CDR3 extends over 11 amino acids.

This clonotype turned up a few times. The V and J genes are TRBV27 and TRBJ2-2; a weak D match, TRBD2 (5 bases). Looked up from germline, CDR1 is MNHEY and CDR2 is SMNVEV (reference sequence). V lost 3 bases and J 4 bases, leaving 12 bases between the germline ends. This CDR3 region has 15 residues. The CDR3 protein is CASSFRGTSTGELFF. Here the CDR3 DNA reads TGTGCCAGCAGTTTCCGGGGTACGAGCACCGGGGAGCTGTTTTTT.

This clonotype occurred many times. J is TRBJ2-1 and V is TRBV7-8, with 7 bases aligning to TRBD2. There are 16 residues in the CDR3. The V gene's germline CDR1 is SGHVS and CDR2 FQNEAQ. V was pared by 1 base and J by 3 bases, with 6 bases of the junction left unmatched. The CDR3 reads CASSLGRSGIYNEQFF. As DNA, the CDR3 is TGTGCCAGCAGCTTAGGGCGGAGCGGGATCTACAATGAGCAGTTCTTC.

As DNA, the CDR3 is TGTGCCAGCTCATCCGGGGTGGATCGGTTGAATGAGCAGTTCTTC. This gives the protein CASSSGVDRLNEQFF. The gene calls are TRBV18 and TRBJ2-1, with TRBD2 as a possible D gene (5 bases). This CDR3 region has 15 residues. Germline CDR1 is KGHSH and CDR2 is LQKENI. The V and J ends lost 5 bases and 7 bases respectively, with 18 bases between them.

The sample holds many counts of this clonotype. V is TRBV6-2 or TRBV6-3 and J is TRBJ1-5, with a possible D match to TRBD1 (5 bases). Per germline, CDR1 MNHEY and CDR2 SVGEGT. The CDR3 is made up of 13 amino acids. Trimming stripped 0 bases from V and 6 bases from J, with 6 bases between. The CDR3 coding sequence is TGTGCCAGCAGTTACTCGGGGGTTCAGCCCCAGCATTTT. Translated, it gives CASSYSGVQPQHF.

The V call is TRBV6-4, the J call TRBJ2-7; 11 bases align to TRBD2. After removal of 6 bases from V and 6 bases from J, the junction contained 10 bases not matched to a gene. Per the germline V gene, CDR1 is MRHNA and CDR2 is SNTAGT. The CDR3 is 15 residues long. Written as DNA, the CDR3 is TGTGCCAGCAGCTACGTAGCGGGAGGGCGTACCGAGCAGTACTTC. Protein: CASSYVAGGRTEQYF.

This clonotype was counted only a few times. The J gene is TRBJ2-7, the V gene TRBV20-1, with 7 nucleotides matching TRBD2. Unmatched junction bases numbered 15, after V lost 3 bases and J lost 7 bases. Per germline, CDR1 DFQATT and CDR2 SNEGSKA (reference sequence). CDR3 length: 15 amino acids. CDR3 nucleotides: TGCAGTGCTAGGGACTTCAGGGAGGGGTCGAGGGAGCAGTACTTC. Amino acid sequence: CSARDFREGSREQYF.

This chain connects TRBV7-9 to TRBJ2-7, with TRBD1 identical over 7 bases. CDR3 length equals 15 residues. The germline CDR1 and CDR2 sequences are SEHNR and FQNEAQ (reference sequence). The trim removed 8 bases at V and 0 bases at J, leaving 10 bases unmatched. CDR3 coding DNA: TGTGCCAGCTCAGCCAGACAGGGTAGCTCCTACGAGCAGTACTTC. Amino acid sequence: CASSARQGSSYEQYF.

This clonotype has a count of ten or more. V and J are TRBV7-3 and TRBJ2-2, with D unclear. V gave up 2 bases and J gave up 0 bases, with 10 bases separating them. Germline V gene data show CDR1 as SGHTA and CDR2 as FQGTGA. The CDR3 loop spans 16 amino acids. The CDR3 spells CASSLLRLANTGELFF. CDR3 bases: TGTGCCAGCAGCTTACTTCGACTCGCGAACACCGGGGAGCTGTTTTTT.

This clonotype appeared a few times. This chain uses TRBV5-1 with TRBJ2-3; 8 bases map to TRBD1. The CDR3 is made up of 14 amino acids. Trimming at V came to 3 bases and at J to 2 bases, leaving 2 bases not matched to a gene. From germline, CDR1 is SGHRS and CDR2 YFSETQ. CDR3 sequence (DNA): TGCGCCAGCAGCTGGGGACAGGCCACAGATACGCAGTATTTT. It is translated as CASSWGQATDTQYF. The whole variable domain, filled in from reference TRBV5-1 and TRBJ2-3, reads KAGVTQTPRYLIKTRGQQVTLSCSPISGHRSVSWYQQTPGQGLQFLFEYFSETQRNKGNFPGRFSGRQFSNSRSEMNVSTLELGDSALYLCASSWGQATDTQYFGPGTRLTVL.

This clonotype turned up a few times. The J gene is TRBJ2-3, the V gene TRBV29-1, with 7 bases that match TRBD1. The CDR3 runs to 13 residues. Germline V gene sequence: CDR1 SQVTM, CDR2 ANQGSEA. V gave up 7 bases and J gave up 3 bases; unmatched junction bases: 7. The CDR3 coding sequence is TGCAGCGCCTGGGTCAGGGGGACAGATACGCAGTATTTT. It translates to CSAWVRGTDTQYF.

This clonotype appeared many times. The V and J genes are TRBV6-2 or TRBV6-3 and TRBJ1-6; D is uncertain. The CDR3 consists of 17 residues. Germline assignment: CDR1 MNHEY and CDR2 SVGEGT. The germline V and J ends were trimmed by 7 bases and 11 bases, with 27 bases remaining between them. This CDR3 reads CASIRAGVDLRIAPLHF. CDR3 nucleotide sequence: TGTGCCAGCATTAGGGCAGGCGTTGATTTAAGGATTGCACCCCTCCACTTT.

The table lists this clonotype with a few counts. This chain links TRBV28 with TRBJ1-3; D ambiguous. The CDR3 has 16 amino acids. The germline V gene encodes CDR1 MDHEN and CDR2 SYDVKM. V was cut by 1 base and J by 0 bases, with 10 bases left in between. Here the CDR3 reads CASSLFAGNSGNTIYF. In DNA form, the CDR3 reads TGTGCCAGCAGTTTATTTGCGGGGAACTCTGGAAACACCATATATTTT.

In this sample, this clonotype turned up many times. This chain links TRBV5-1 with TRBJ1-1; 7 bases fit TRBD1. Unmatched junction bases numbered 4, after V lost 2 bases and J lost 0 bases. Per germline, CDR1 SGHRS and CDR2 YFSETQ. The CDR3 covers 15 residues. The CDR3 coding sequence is TGCGCCAGCAGCTTTCCACAGGGGATGAACACTGAAGCTTTCTTT. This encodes CASSFPQGMNTEAFF.

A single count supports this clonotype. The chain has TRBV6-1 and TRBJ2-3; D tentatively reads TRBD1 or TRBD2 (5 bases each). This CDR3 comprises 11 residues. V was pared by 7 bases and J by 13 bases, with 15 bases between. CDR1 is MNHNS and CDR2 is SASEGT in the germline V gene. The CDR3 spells CASTEWGTEYF. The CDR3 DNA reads TGTGCCAGCACCGAGTGGGGGACGGAGTATTTT.

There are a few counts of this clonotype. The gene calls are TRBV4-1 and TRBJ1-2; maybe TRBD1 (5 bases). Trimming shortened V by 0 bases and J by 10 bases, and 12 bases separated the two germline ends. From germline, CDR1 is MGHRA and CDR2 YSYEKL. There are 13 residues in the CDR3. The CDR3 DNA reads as TGCGCCAGCAGCCAAGAAGCGGGGCTTGCCTACACCTTC. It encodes CASSQEAGLAYTF.

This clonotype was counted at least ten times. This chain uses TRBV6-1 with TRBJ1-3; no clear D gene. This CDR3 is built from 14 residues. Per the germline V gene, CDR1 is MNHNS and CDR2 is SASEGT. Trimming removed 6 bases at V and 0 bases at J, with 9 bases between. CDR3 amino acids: CASRTHTSGNTIYF. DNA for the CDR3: TGTGCCAGCAGGACGCATACCTCTGGAAACACCATATATTTT.

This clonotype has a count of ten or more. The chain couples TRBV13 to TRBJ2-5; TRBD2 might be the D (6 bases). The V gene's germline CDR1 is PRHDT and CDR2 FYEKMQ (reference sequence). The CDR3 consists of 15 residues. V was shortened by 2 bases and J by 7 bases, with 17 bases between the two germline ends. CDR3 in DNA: TGTGCCAGCAGCTTACAACTAGCCGCACCTGCGACCCAGTACTTC. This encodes CASSLQLAAPATQYF.

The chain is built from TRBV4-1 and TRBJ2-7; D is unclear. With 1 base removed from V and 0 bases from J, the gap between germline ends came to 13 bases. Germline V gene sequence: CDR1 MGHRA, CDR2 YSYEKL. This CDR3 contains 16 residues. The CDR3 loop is CASSQVPSVSSYEQYF. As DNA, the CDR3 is TGCGCCAGCAGCCAAGTTCCCTCCGTAAGCTCCTACGAGCAGTACTTC.